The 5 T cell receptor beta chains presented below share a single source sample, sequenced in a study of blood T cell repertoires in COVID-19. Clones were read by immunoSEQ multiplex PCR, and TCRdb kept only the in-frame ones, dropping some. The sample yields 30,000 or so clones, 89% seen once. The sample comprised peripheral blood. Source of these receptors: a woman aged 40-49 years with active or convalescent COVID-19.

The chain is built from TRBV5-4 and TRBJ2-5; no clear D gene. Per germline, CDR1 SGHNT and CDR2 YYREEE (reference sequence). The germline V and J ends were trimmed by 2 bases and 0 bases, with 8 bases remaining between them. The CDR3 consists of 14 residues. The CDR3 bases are TGTGCCAGCAGCTTACGGGTGAACCAAGAGACCCAGTACTTC. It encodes CASSLRVNQETQYF. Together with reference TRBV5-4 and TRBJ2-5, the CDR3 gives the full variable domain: ETGVTQSPTHLIKTRGQQVTLRCSSQSGHNTVSWYQQALGQGPQFIFQYYREEENGRGNFPPRFSGLQFPNYSSELNVNALELDDSALYLCASSLRVNQETQYFGPGTRLLVL.

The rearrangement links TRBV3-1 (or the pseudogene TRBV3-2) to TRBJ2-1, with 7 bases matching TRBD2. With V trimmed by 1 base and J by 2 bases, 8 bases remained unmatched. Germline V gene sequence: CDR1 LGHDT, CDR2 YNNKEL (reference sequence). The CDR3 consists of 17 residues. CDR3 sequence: CASSQGIAGPAYNEQFF. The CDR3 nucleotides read TGTGCCAGCAGCCAAGGAATAGCGGGTCCTGCCTACAATGAGCAGTTCTTC.

In DNA, the CDR3 is TGCGCCAGCAGCCCACAGGGACAGGGCGGCACTGAAGCTTTCTTT. This translates into CASSPQGQGGTEAFF. The chain joins TRBV5-1 to TRBJ1-1; TRBD1 aligns across 9 bases. V lost 4 bases, J lost 4 bases, and 8 bases stayed unmatched. The V gene's germline CDR1 is SGHRS and CDR2 YFSETQ. The CDR3 extends over 15 amino acids.

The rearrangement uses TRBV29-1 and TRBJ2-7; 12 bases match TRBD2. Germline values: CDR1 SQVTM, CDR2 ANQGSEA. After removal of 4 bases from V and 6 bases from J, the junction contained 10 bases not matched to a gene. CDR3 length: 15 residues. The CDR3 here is CSVGSLAGGIREQYF. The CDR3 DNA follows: TGCAGCGTTGGGTCACTAGCGGGAGGCATCCGCGAGCAGTACTTC.

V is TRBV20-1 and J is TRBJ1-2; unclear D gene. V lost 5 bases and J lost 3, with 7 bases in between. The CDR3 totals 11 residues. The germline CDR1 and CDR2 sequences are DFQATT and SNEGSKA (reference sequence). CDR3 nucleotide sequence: TGCAGTGCTGCAGTGGACTATGGCTACACCTTC. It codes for CSAAVDYGYTF.